The present entry profiles one TCR beta chain with its context. Compared with germline, one end of the junction differs, possibly owing to a read error. CDR3 size: 16 residues. Per the germline V gene, CDR1 is SSHAT and CDR2 is FNYEAQ (reference sequence). This sample is drawn from a study of blood T cell repertoires in COVID-19. The data were produced by immunoSEQ multiplex PCR, yet TCRdb's version contains in-frame clones alone and is incomplete. This sample carries around 290,000 clones, 88% of them seen once, and the ten largest clones take around 0.92%. Input material: PBMCs or T cells enriched from blood (not recorded which). The TCR sequence derives from a woman aged 25 to 39 who had recovered from COVID-19. This chain joins TRBV7-7 and TRBJ2-3; possible D gene TRBD1, 5 bases. CDR3 bases: TGTGCTAGCATCCTGACCCGTGACAGCGACACAGATACGCAGTATTTT. It codes for CASILTRDSDTDTQYF.